The 8 T cell receptor beta chains reported below all come from one sample, sequenced in a study of cytomegalovirus exposure and HLA in healthy donors. With 60 Vbeta and 13 Jbeta primers, the PCR was carried out. The assay was immunoSEQ multiplex PCR, and TCRdb's table has in-frame clones only and misses some. The sample has 100,000 or so clones, 65% to 75% seen once. Sequenced: PBMCs. These receptors originate from a woman aged 18-29 years in good health and CMV-seropositive.

This clone was picked up one time. The gene calls are TRBV9 and TRBJ2-3; TRBD2 might be the D (5 bases). Per germline, CDR1 SGDLS and CDR2 YYNGEE. This CDR3 region has 12 residues. V dropped 3 bases and J dropped 7 bases, with 9 bases sitting between them. CDR3 nucleotides: TGTGCCAGCAGCGCGGACTCGAATACGCAGTATTTT. Its protein is CASSADSNTQYF.

About this clone itself: At one end the junction does not follow the germline gene, possibly because of a read error. V gene TRBV28 combines with J gene TRBJ2-2; 9 nucleotides match TRBD1. Germline lookup yields CDR1 MDHEN and CDR2 SYDVKM. The length of the CDR3 is 16 residues. The CDR3 spells CASNLSPGTGTGELFF. The CDR3 coding sequence is TGTGCCAGCAATTTAAGTCCCGGGACAGGGACCGGGGAGCTGTTTTTT.

This clone was seen more than once but under ten times. The genes are TRBV7-9 and TRBJ2-5; 9 bases fit TRBD2. Looked up from germline, CDR1 is SEHNR and CDR2 is FQNEAQ (reference sequence). The CDR3 runs 13 residues. V shed 6 bases and J 5 bases; nucleotides not matched to a gene: 4. The CDR3 sequence: CASRDSGSETQYF. The CDR3 DNA reads TGTGCCAGCAGGGATAGCGGGAGTGAGACCCAGTACTTC.

This clone appeared a single time. V usage is TRBV5-1 and J usage is TRBJ2-7, with 10 bases that match TRBD1. The CDR3 covers 14 residues. V dropped 0 bases and J dropped 3; count of bases not matched to a gene: 0. Germline-derived CDR1 and CDR2 are SGHRS and YFSETQ. CDR3 DNA: TGCGCCAGCAGCTTGGGGACAGGGGGCTACGAGCAGTACTTC. This codes for CASSLGTGGYEQYF.

There are a few counts of this clone. This sequence joins TRBV7-2 and TRBJ2-7; 9 nucleotides align to TRBD1. Per germline, CDR1 SGHTA and CDR2 FQGNSA. V lost 3 bases, J lost 2 bases, and 5 bases stayed unmatched. This CDR3 spans 15 amino acids. Written as DNA, the CDR3 is TGTGCCAGCAGCTTTGGGACAGGGAAAACCTACGAGCAGTACTTC. Its protein product is CASSFGTGKTYEQYF. Full variable domain (missing parts from reference TRBV7-2 and TRBJ2-7): GAGVSQSPSNKVTEKGKDVELRCDPISGHTALYWYRQSLGQGLEFLIYFQGNSAPDKSGLPSDRFSAERTGGSVSTLTIQRTQQEDSAVYLCASSFGTGKTYEQYFGPGTRLTVT.

This clone was seen only a few times. The chain uses TRBV9 and TRBJ2-3; 8 bases line up with TRBD1. Germline V gene sequence: CDR1 SGDLS, CDR2 YYNGEE. CDR3 length: 18 residues. The V segment lost 0 bases and the J segment 0 bases; nucleotides outside the gene matches: 9. The CDR3 sequence: CASSVGTGYISSTDTQYF. In nucleotides, the CDR3 is TGTGCCAGCAGCGTAGGGACAGGGTATATTTCTAGCACAGATACGCAGTATTTT.

J is TRBJ2-6 and V is TRBV2, with 7 positions matching TRBD1. V trimming: 4 bases; J trimming: 3 bases; junction bases outside the gene matches: 6. Per germline, CDR1 SNHLY and CDR2 FYNNEI. The CDR3 runs 16 residues. The CDR3 DNA follows: TGTGCCAGCAGTGCTGAGGGGGCGGGTGGGGCCAACGTCCTGACTTTC. Translating it yields CASSAEGAGGANVLTF.

The CDR3 spells CASRGLGSSYEQYF. Here the CDR3 DNA reads TGTGCCAGCAGAGGACTCGGAAGCTCCTACGAGCAGTACTTC. The chain recombines TRBV28 with TRBJ2-7; D perhaps matches TRBD2 (5 bases). Trimming took 6 bases from V and 0 from J, leaving 12 bases between them. Germline CDR1 MDHEN, CDR2 SYDVKM. This CDR3 comprises 14 residues.